This T cell receptor (beta chain) is from a study of T-cell reconstitution after alpha-beta-depleted transplantation in children. The germline gives CDR1 MGHDK, CDR2 SYGVNS. The CDR3 extends over 15 amino acids. V shed 4 bases and J 4 bases; nucleotides not matched to a gene: 5. TCRbeta library construction was performed incorporating unique molecular identifiers. TCRdb analysed the PCR reads with MiXCR anew, one entry per CDR3 protein. This table has some 390,000 distinct CDR3 sequences, about 20% appearing once. This receptor was taken from a human donor who donated a stem cell graft to a child with acute myeloid leukemia. The chain is built from TRBV25-1 and TRBJ2-2; TRBD1 matches at 8 bases. Sequencing was performed on PBMCs from the stem cell graft donor, taken from the stem cell graft. The CDR3 coding sequence is TGTGCCAGCAGTGGACTAGGACAGGGCACCGGGGAGCTGTTTTTT. It codes for CASSGLGQGTGELFF. The full variable domain, with the rest looked up from reference TRBV25-1 and TRBJ2-2, is EADIYQTPRYLVIGTGKKITLECSQTMGHDKMYWYQQDPGMELHLIHYSYGVNSTEKGDLSSESTVSRIRTEHFPLTLESARPSHTSQYLCASSGLGQGTGELFFGEGSRLTVL.